Sequencing of this T cell receptor (beta chain) was carried out in a study of tumor-infiltrating lymphocytes in primary liver carcinoma. Overall study results and limits: Unsorted bulk processing meant the study did not compare CD4+ and CD8+ repertoires. Tumor-adjacent and tumor-blood pairs showed less overlap than tumor region pairs.

Both blood RNA, taken from unsorted whole blood, and germline DNA were extracted. The CDR3 totals 18 residues. Looked up from germline, CDR1 is LGHNA and CDR2 is YSLEER. With respect to this clonotype: The antigen is not known. At one of its ends the junction is not consistent with the germline gene, which may arise from a read error.

The input was around 0.5 ug total RNA; TCR beta cDNA was made from it with a constant-region primer. The TCR beta library was amplified through three nested multiplex PCR rounds in a modified ARM-PCR procedure. Investigators reported that the first two PCR rounds, at about 11 cycles each, used TRBV1-TRBV30 forward primers with a C-beta reverse primer. TCRdb re-called the multiplex PCR reads with MiXCR, one entry per CDR3 protein. Of 300,000 to 350,000 distinct CDR3 sequences listed, about three fifths were seen once; the top ten hold over 15%. The clonotype was recovered from a woman in her 30s with primary liver carcinoma and hepatitis B virus infection. V gene TRBV4-3 combines with J gene TRBJ2-2; 7 nucleotides match TRBD2. Sequenced material: peripheral blood. DNA for the CDR3: TGCGCCAGCAACCAAGCGGCGGCGGGAGCTTATTTCAGCGGGGAGCTGTTTTTT. This gives the protein CASNQAAAGAYFSGELFF.